The 16 T cell receptor beta chains given below trace back to one sample, sequenced in a study of control samples from healthy donors and cancer patients. Produced via immunoSEQ multiplex PCR; TCRdb's table is partial and in-frame only. The table includes fewer than 120,000 clones, approximately 87% detected once. Material for sequencing was PBMCs. The receptors originated from a woman aged 55-69 years with lung cancer.

This chain uses TRBV6-5 with TRBJ2-7, with D perhaps matching TRBD2 (6 bases). Germline V gives CDR1 MNHEY, CDR2 SVGAGI. With 7 bases removed from V and 3 bases from J, the gap between germline ends came to 16 bases. The CDR3 runs to 14 residues. The CDR3 region has the DNA TGTGCCAGCATGGAGGGGTCCCCTCTCTACGAGCAGTACTTC. This codes for CASMEGSPLYEQYF.

V gene TRBV19 combines with J gene TRBJ2-7; 7 nucleotides match TRBD1. In germline, CDR1 is LNHDA, CDR2 SQIVND (reference sequence). This CDR3 comprises 13 residues. V lost 5 bases, J lost 2 bases, and 3 bases stayed unmatched. CDR3 bases: TGTGCCAGTAGTCGTCAGGGGGCCTACGAGCAGTACTTC. Its protein product is CASSRQGAYEQYF. Together with reference TRBV19 and TRBJ2-7, the CDR3 gives the full variable domain: DGGITQSPKYLFRKEGQNVTLSCEQNLNHDAMYWYRQDPGQGLRLIYYSQIVNDFQKGDIAEGYSVSREKKESFPLTVTSAQKNPTAFYLCASSRQGAYEQYFGPGTRLTVT.

The chain joins TRBV5-4 to TRBJ2-2, with D perhaps being TRBD1 or TRBD2 (5 bases each). Trimming took off 0 bases at V and 6 bases at J, with 21 bases between the two ends. The germline V gene encodes CDR1 SGHNT and CDR2 YYREEE (reference sequence). The CDR3 totals 18 residues. The CDR3 is CASSLAFPRGTAAGELFF. The CDR3, as DNA: TGTGCCAGCAGCTTGGCCTTCCCACGGGGCACCGCGGCCGGGGAGCTGTTTTTT.

This clone has a single count. The chain couples TRBV7-2 to TRBJ1-2, with TRBD1 identical over 8 bases. Germline values: CDR1 SGHTA, CDR2 FQGNSA. CDR3 length equals 13 residues. V dropped 3 bases and J dropped 8; count of bases not matched to a gene: 5. CDR3 region: CASSLTGEGGYTF. In DNA form, the CDR3 reads TGTGCCAGCAGCTTGACAGGGGAAGGAGGCTACACCTTC.

This chain joins TRBV11-3 and TRBJ2-3, with TRBD1 identical over 7 bases. Germline CDR1 is SGHNT and CDR2 is YENEEA. The ends lost 1 base at V and 9 bases at J; junction bases unmatched: 4. There are 13 residues in the CDR3. The CDR3 loop is CASSLGVTGTQYF. The CDR3, as DNA: TGTGCCAGCAGCTTAGGAGTGACAGGGACGCAGTATTTT.

The chain joins TRBV19 to TRBJ2-2; tentative D call: TRBD2 (8 bases). The CDR3 is 15 residues long. V was shortened by 6 bases and J by 5 bases, with 16 bases between the two germline ends. The V gene's germline CDR1 is LNHDA and CDR2 SQIVND (reference sequence). This CDR3 is CASSPGGGGTGELFF. In nucleotides, the CDR3 is TGTGCCAGTAGCCCGGGAGGGGGCGGGACCGGGGAGCTGTTTTTT.

The gene calls are TRBV3-1 (or the pseudogene TRBV3-2) and TRBJ2-4; D may be TRBD1 (5 bases). Germline CDR1 reads LGHDT; CDR2 reads YNNKEL (reference sequence). The V gene lost 1 base and the J gene lost 5 bases, with 6 bases spanning the gap. This CDR3 comprises 13 residues. Here the CDR3 DNA reads TGTGCCAGCAGCCAAGGACAGCAAAACATTCAGTACTTC. Its translation: CASSQGQQNIQYF.

The V and J genes are TRBV5-1 and TRBJ2-5; 12 nucleotides align to TRBD2. This CDR3 comprises 16 residues. The germline gives CDR1 SGHRS, CDR2 YFSETQ. The ends lost 4 bases at V and 5 bases at J; junction bases unmatched: 9. CDR3 loop: CASSPNLAGGAETQYF. The CDR3, as DNA: TGCGCCAGCAGCCCCAATCTAGCGGGAGGGGCGGAGACCCAGTACTTC.

The chain carries TRBV25-1 and TRBJ2-3; D is uncertain. The V end was cut by 5 bases, the J end by 2 bases, with 14 bases between. CDR1 is MGHDK, CDR2 SYGVNS, per germline. CDR3 length: 15 residues. CDR3: CASSPRSDPTDTQYF. The CDR3 DNA is TGTGCCAGCAGTCCGCGGAGTGACCCCACAGATACGCAGTATTTT.

The chain has TRBV11-2 and TRBJ1-2; 7 nucleotides agree with TRBD1. V trimming: 0 bases; J trimming: 6 bases; junction bases outside the gene matches: 4. This CDR3 is 14 amino acids long. Germline CDR1 and CDR2: SGHAT and FQNNGV. CDR3 sequence reads: CASSLEVTGDGYTF. CDR3 bases: TGTGCCAGCAGCTTAGAGGTTACAGGGGATGGCTACACCTTC.

The rearrangement uses TRBV6-5 and TRBJ1-4; possible D gene TRBD1, 6 bases. The CDR3 is made up of 15 amino acids. Germline V lookup: CDR1 MNHEY, CDR2 SVGAGI. Trimming cost V 7 bases and J 4 bases, with 16 bases left between them. CDR3: CASTRRGGFNEKLFF. The CDR3 nucleotides read TGTGCCAGCACCCGACGAGGGGGTTTTAATGAAAAACTGTTTTTT.

The chain employs TRBV29-1 and TRBJ2-7; D gene uncertain. The CDR3 loop spans 14 amino acids. Trimming cost V 6 bases and J 0 bases, with 15 bases left between them. Germline CDR1 SQVTM, CDR2 ANQGSEA. The CDR3 sequence: CSVIGRSSSYEQYF. The CDR3 nucleotides read TGCAGCGTGATAGGACGGTCCAGCTCCTACGAGCAGTACTTC.

The CDR3 region is CASTQSAGGPDTQYF. DNA of the CDR3: TGTGCCAGTACCCAATCAGCGGGGGGGCCTGATACGCAGTATTTT. This chain connects TRBV19 to TRBJ2-3; TRBD2 agrees at 10 bases. The CDR3 extends over 15 amino acids. Germline CDR1 and CDR2: LNHDA and SQIVND (reference sequence). V was pared by 7 bases and J by 6 bases, with 10 bases of the junction left unmatched.

The rearrangement joins TRBV28 to TRBJ1-1; D not certain. The CDR3 extends over 13 amino acids. The V gene's germline CDR1 is MDHEN and CDR2 SYDVKM. V dropped 6 bases and J dropped 0 bases, with 8 bases sitting between them. CDR3 amino acids: CASRQYMNTEAFF. For the CDR3, the DNA is TGTGCCAGCAGACAGTACATGAACACTGAAGCTTTCTTT.

The chain uses TRBV19 and TRBJ1-2, with 9 positions matching TRBD1. Germline loops: CDR1 LNHDA, CDR2 SQIVND (reference sequence). The CDR3 has 14 amino acids. V shed 7 bases, J shed 5 bases, and the junction held 8 bases outside the gene matches. CDR3 sequence: CASIKQGAWYGYTF. The CDR3 bases are TGTGCCAGTATTAAACAGGGGGCTTGGTATGGCTACACCTTC.

The chain is built from TRBV7-2 and TRBJ2-1; D call uncertain. The CDR3 has 13 residues. The V and J ends lost 1 base and 6 bases respectively, with 7 bases between them. The germline V gene encodes CDR1 SGHTA and CDR2 FQGNSA. CDR3 region: CASSLESFNEQFF. In DNA, the CDR3 is TGTGCCAGCAGCTTAGAATCTTTCAATGAGCAGTTCTTC. Filled out from reference TRBV7-2 and TRBJ2-1, the complete variable domain reads GAGVSQSPSNKVTEKGKDVELRCDPISGHTALYWYRQSLGQGLEFLIYFQGNSAPDKSGLPSDRFSAERTGGSVSTLTIQRTQQEDSAVYLCASSLESFNEQFFGPGTRLTVL.